These 27 T cell receptor beta chains originate from one sample sequenced in a study of blood T cell repertoires in COVID-19. Generated by immunoSEQ multiplex PCR, the TCRdb table keeps only in-frame clones and is missing some. Among fewer than 200,000 clones listed, 70% to 90% were seen once. Material for sequencing was peripheral blood. These TCRs come from a woman aged 55-70 years with COVID-19, enrolled during active disease.

The chain carries TRBV6-1 and TRBJ2-2, with D possibly being TRBD1 (6 bases). Germline CDR1 reads MNHNS; CDR2 reads SASEGT. Trimming cost V 3 bases and J 3 bases, with 11 bases left between them. The CDR3 consists of 15 residues. The CDR3 reads CASSEYWTDTGELFF. CDR3 nucleotide sequence: TGTGCCAGCAGTGAGTACTGGACAGACACCGGGGAGCTGTTTTTT.

This clone was counted at least ten times. The V gene is TRBV5-8, the J gene TRBJ1-5; 10 bases map to TRBD1. Looked up from germline, CDR1 is SGHTS and CDR2 is YDEGEE. This CDR3 is 17 amino acids long. Unmatched junction bases numbered 9, after V lost 4 bases and J lost 2 bases. The CDR3 DNA follows: TGTGCCAGCAGCCCTTGGGGACAGGGGAGCGGCAATCAGCCCCAGCATTTT. This encodes CASSPWGQGSGNQPQHF.

This clone was observed once. The CDR3 spells CASSPPGGGTDTQYF. The DNA for the CDR3 is TGTGCCAGCTCACCACCGGGCGGGGGAACAGATACGCAGTATTTT. The chain joins TRBV18 to TRBJ2-3; 7 bases line up with TRBD2. Germline lookup yields CDR1 KGHSH and CDR2 LQKENI. The J segment lost 3 bases and the V segment lost 0 bases, leaving 3 bases of the junction unmatched. This CDR3 comprises 15 residues.

Here the CDR3 DNA reads TGTGCCAGCACCCCCGGGACTGCCTACGAGCAGTACGTC. Translated: CASTPGTAYEQYV. The chain combines TRBV7-8 with TRBJ2-7; D is possibly TRBD2 (6 bases). Germline CDR1 SGHVS, CDR2 FQNEAQ. With 7 bases removed from V and 2 bases from J, the gap between germline ends came to 12 bases. This CDR3 has 13 residues.

J is TRBJ1-2 and V is TRBV6-5; TRBD1 matches 7 bases. Germline V lookup: CDR1 MNHEY, CDR2 SVGAGI. Unmatched junction bases numbered 12, after V lost 4 bases and J lost 7 bases. CDR3 length: 15 amino acids. CDR3 protein: CASSSPYRGESGYTF. The DNA for the CDR3 is TGTGCCAGCAGTTCTCCCTACAGGGGTGAAAGTGGCTACACCTTC.

V is TRBV6-5 and J is TRBJ1-5, with 8 bases that match TRBD1. CDR1 and CDR2 (germline): MNHEY, SVGAGI. V lost 4 bases to trimming and J lost 6 bases; unmatched junction nucleotides: 5. CDR3 length: 14 amino acids. CDR3 in DNA: TGTGCCAGCAGTTTCACAGGGGGTTTTCAGCCCCAGCATTTT. Translating it yields CASSFTGGFQPQHF.

The gene calls are TRBV2 and TRBJ2-3; D unresolved. This CDR3 contains 12 residues. Trimming stripped 7 bases from V and 3 bases from J, with 8 bases between. The germline V gene has CDR1 SNHLY and CDR2 FYNNEI. The CDR3 DNA reads TGTGCCAGCACCCTATATACAGATACGCAGTATTTT. Its protein product is CASTLYTDTQYF.

The chain employs TRBV5-1 and TRBJ1-1, with a possible D match to TRBD1 (5 bases). V lost 1 base, J lost 0 bases, and 13 bases lay in between. The CDR3 covers 16 residues. From germline, CDR1 is SGHRS and CDR2 YFSETQ. For the CDR3, the DNA is TGCGCCAGCAGCTTGACGGGGGATAGGGTGAACACTGAAGCTTTCTTT. Protein: CASSLTGDRVNTEAFF. Full variable domain (rest looked up from reference TRBV5-1 and TRBJ1-1): KAGVTQTPRYLIKTRGQQVTLSCSPISGHRSVSWYQQTPGQGLQFLFEYFSETQRNKGNFPGRFSGRQFSNSRSEMNVSTLELGDSALYLCASSLTGDRVNTEAFFGQGTRLTVV.

The rearrangement links TRBV5-1 to TRBJ2-3; D remains unclear. This CDR3 comprises 15 residues. CDR1 and CDR2 from the germline V gene are SGHRS and YFSETQ. V was shortened by 4 bases and J by 3 bases, with 15 bases between the two germline ends. CDR3 nucleotide sequence: TGCGCCAGCAGCCCGGAGCTAGGCTTGACAGATACGCAGTATTTT. Translating it yields CASSPELGLTDTQYF. Variable domain in full (rest from reference TRBV5-1 and TRBJ2-3): KAGVTQTPRYLIKTRGQQVTLSCSPISGHRSVSWYQQTPGQGLQFLFEYFSETQRNKGNFPGRFSGRQFSNSRSEMNVSTLELGDSALYLCASSPELGLTDTQYFGPGTRLTVL.

The chain links TRBV18 to TRBJ1-4; 9 bases map to TRBD1. V shed 4 bases and J 5 bases; nucleotides not matched to a gene: 5. Germline CDR1 reads KGHSH; CDR2 reads LQKENI. This CDR3 is 15 amino acids long. The CDR3: CASSLSGTGNEKLFF. As DNA, the CDR3 is TGTGCCAGCTCACTTTCCGGGACAGGGAATGAAAAACTGTTTTTT. Using reference TRBV18 and TRBJ1-4 for the parts outside the CDR3, the full variable domain is NAGVMQNPRHLVRRRGQEARLRCSPMKGHSHVYWYRQLPEEGLKFMVYLQKENIIDESGMPKERFSAEFPKEGPSILRIQQVVRGDSAAYFCASSLSGTGNEKLFFGSGTQLSVL.

The V call is TRBV5-6, the J call TRBJ2-3; tentative D call: TRBD2 (5 bases). The CDR3 covers 15 residues. Germline V lookup: CDR1 SGHDT, CDR2 YYEEEE. Trimming left V 1 base short and J 0 bases short, with 9 bases between. For the CDR3, the DNA is TGTGCCAGCAGCTTGCTTTGGACTAGCACAGATACGCAGTATTTT. As protein: CASSLLWTSTDTQYF.

The chain uses TRBV5-1 and TRBJ1-3; D not certain. Germline loops: CDR1 SGHRS, CDR2 YFSETQ. The V end was cut by 1 base, the J end by 4 bases, with 9 bases between. The CDR3 runs to 14 residues. For the CDR3, the DNA is TGCGCCAGCAGCTTGCCCGGGGAAGGAAACACCATATATTTT. It yields the protein CASSLPGEGNTIYF.

As DNA, the CDR3 is TGCGCCAGCAGCCCCGCCCCCACAGGGAACGGTGAGCAGTTCTTC. Amino acid sequence: CASSPAPTGNGEQFF. This sequence joins TRBV5-1 and TRBJ2-1, with D maybe TRBD1 (6 bases). The CDR3 extends over 15 amino acids. V shed 4 bases and J shed 9 bases, with 20 bases lying between them. Germline V gives CDR1 SGHRS, CDR2 YFSETQ.

V gene TRBV30 combines with J gene TRBJ1-3, with D perhaps TRBD1 (6 bases). Trimming took off 8 bases at V and 5 bases at J, with 10 bases between the two ends. Germline V lookup: CDR1 GTSNPN, CDR2 SVGIG (reference sequence). The CDR3 has 11 amino acids. This CDR3 is CAGRDRNTIYF. In nucleotides, the CDR3 is TGTGCCGGTAGGGACAGAAACACCATATATTTT.

The gene calls are TRBV7-3 and TRBJ2-3, with TRBD2 identical over 9 bases. CDR3 length equals 13 residues. Germline lookup yields CDR1 SGHTA and CDR2 FQGTGA. Losses at the gene ends were 4 bases for V and 5 bases for J; bases not matched to a gene: 1. The CDR3 protein is CASSSSGVDTQYF. The CDR3 DNA sequence: TGTGCCAGCAGCTCTAGCGGGGTAGATACGCAGTATTTT.

The chain links TRBV19 to TRBJ2-7; D gene uncertain. In germline, CDR1 is LNHDA, CDR2 SQIVND (reference sequence). The CDR3 contains 15 residues. V was pared by 2 bases and J by 0 bases, with 11 bases between. The CDR3 DNA reads TGTGCCAGTAGTATAAAATCCTACAGCTCCTACGAGCAGTACTTC. As protein: CASSIKSYSSYEQYF.

The chain recombines TRBV13 with TRBJ2-1; TRBD2 agrees at 7 bases. J lost 0 bases, V lost 5 bases, and 7 bases had no gene match. In germline, CDR1 is PRHDT, CDR2 FYEKMQ (reference sequence). The CDR3 sequence is 16 residues long. CDR3 loop: CASSPWRGNSYNEQFF. The CDR3 nucleotides are TGTGCCAGCAGCCCCTGGCGGGGGAACTCCTACAATGAGCAGTTCTTC.

On this clone itself: One end of the junction does not line up with germline, which may come from a read error. The rearrangement uses TRBV7-7 and TRBJ2-1, with 9 nucleotides matching TRBD2. Germline CDR1 and CDR2: SSHAT and FNYEAQ (reference sequence). This CDR3 comprises 17 residues. CDR3: CASSLSLAGSSYNEQFF. Here the CDR3 DNA reads TGTGCTAGCAGCTTAAGCCTAGCGGGGTCCTCCTACAATGAGCAGTTCTTC.

In this sample, this clone turned up once. Other DNA variants within this sample encode the same CDR3. The V call is TRBV12-3 or TRBV12-4, the J call TRBJ1-1; D not resolved. V was cut by 5 bases and J by 0 bases, with 7 bases left in between. The CDR3 length is 13 residues. CDR3 DNA sequence: TGTGCCAGCAGTCTCACGGTGAACACTGAAGCTTTCTTT. Protein product: CASSLTVNTEAFF.

The chain uses TRBV3-1 (or the pseudogene TRBV3-2) and TRBJ2-5, with 7 bases lining up with TRBD2. Near its end, the DNA agrees better with TRBJ2-7, so the J call may be wrong. The CDR3 extends over 15 amino acids. CDR1 and CDR2 from the germline V gene are LGHDT and YNNKEL (reference sequence). The DNA for the CDR3 is TGTGCCAGCAGCCAAGGGGAGGGTGTTTTCTACGAGCAGTACTTC. This codes for CASSQGEGVFYEQYF.

The rearrangement joins TRBV18 to TRBJ1-1; 7 nucleotides align to TRBD1. The V and J ends lost 3 bases and 1 base, in that order; junction bases with no gene match: 2. The germline V gene has CDR1 KGHSH and CDR2 LQKENI. The CDR3 runs 14 residues. In DNA, the CDR3 is TGTGCCAGCTCACCCGGACAGGCGAACACTGAAGCTTTCTTT. Its translation: CASSPGQANTEAFF.

The chain couples TRBV5-5 to TRBJ1-3, with 8 bases that match TRBD1. This CDR3 spans 15 amino acids. The V segment lost 4 bases and the J segment 4 bases; nucleotides outside the gene matches: 7. CDR1 is SGHKS and CDR2 is YYEKEE in the germline V gene (reference sequence). The chain's CDR3 is CASSPDRVPGNTIYF. The CDR3 coding sequence is TGTGCCAGCAGCCCGGACAGGGTTCCCGGAAACACCATATATTTT.

The table lists this clone with a count of one. The chain employs TRBV18 and TRBJ1-5; tentatively, D is TRBD1 (5 bases). This CDR3 has 15 residues. CDR1 and CDR2 from the germline V gene are KGHSH and LQKENI. The V end lost 6 bases, the J end lost 5 bases, and 17 bases lay between the germline ends. This CDR3 reads CASSSRAGDDQPQHF. The CDR3 nucleotides are TGTGCCAGCTCCTCCCGGGCGGGGGATGATCAGCCCCAGCATTTT.

The gene calls are TRBV10-1 and TRBJ2-7; D ambiguous. Germline CDR1 is WNHNN and CDR2 is SYGVQD (reference sequence). The germline V and J ends were trimmed by 3 bases and 4 bases, with 7 bases remaining between them. The CDR3 has 12 residues. DNA for the CDR3: TGCGCCAGCAGTGATGGAGCGTACGAGCAGTACTTC. Translated: CASSDGAYEQYF.

This clone appeared a few times. This chain links TRBV19 with TRBJ2-2; 8 bases map to TRBD2. The CDR3 has 14 residues. J lost 1 base, V lost 10 bases, and 5 bases had no gene match. Germline values: CDR1 LNHDA, CDR2 SQIVND (reference sequence). The CDR3 DNA reads as TGTGCCACCAGCGGGAGCCTGAACACCGGGGAGCTGTTTTTT. Its protein is CATSGSLNTGELFF.

This sequence joins TRBV6-5 and TRBJ1-1; D is unclear. V lost 7 bases to trimming and J lost 4 bases, with 16 bases between them. The CDR3 consists of 14 residues. CDR1 and CDR2 from the germline V gene are MNHEY and SVGAGI. CDR3 DNA sequence: TGTGCCAGCACCCGGGATGTACGGAGCACTGAAGCTTTCTTT. Its translation: CASTRDVRSTEAFF.

The chain has TRBV29-1 and TRBJ1-2, with 7 bases lining up with TRBD1. Germline V gene lookup returns CDR1 SQVTM and CDR2 ANQGSEA. J gave up 3 bases and V 7 bases, and 17 bases lay outside the gene matches. The CDR3 totals 16 residues. The CDR3 reads CSASDEGAKRYYGYTF. CDR3 DNA sequence: TGCAGCGCCAGCGACGAGGGGGCGAAACGGTACTATGGCTACACCTTC. The full variable domain, its missing parts supplied by reference TRBV29-1 and TRBJ1-2, is SAVISQKPSRDICQRGTSLTIQCQVDSQVTMMFWYRQQPGQSLTLIATANQGSEATYESGFVIDKFPISRPNLTFSTLTVSNMSPEDSSIYLCSASDEGAKRYYGYTFGSGTRLTVV.